Below, 19 T cell receptor beta chains from the same sample are listed, as sequenced in a study of tumor-infiltrating lymphocytes in primary liver carcinoma. Unsorted whole blood served as the source of blood RNA, and germline DNA was extracted as well. Constant-region priming of roughly 500 ng total RNA yielded TCR beta cDNA. Nested multiplex PCR, run for three rounds with slightly modified ARM-PCR, yielded TCR beta libraries. For around 9 cycles apiece, the opening two PCR rounds ran with TRBV1-TRBV30 forward primers and a C-beta reverse primer. TCRdb re-called the multiplex PCR reads with MiXCR, one entry per CDR3 protein. The table records 300,000 to 400,000 distinct CDR3 sequences, around three fifths of them present only once. The material sequenced was peripheral blood. The receptor source for this set is a man aged 35 to 55 with primary liver carcinoma and hepatitis B virus infection.

V usage is TRBV25-1 and J usage is TRBJ2-1, with D perhaps matching TRBD1 (5 bases). This CDR3 region has 14 residues. Germline assignment: CDR1 MGHDK and CDR2 SYGVNS. V lost 4 bases, J lost 10 bases, and 17 bases lay in between. This CDR3 is CASSGGHVNYEQFF. The CDR3 coding sequence is TGTGCCAGCAGTGGCGGACACGTAAACTACGAGCAGTTCTTC.

As concerns this clonotype: The CDR3 carries no conserved terminal phenylalanine or tryptophan, so it likely arises from a read error. The chain carries TRBV30 and TRBJ2-7, with D perhaps matching TRBD1 (6 bases). V was shortened by 3 bases and J by 5 bases, with 11 bases between the two germline ends. CDR3 length: 12 amino acids. CDR1 and CDR2 (germline): GTSNPN, SVGIG (reference sequence). The CDR3 DNA sequence: TGTGCCTGGAGCGAGGACAGAAACGAGCAGTACATC. Encoded protein: CAWSEDRNEQYI.

Concerning this clonotype: A much larger clonotype is one base distant, so this may be a read error. The chain carries TRBV6-5 and TRBJ2-7; 11 nucleotides line up with TRBD1. The germline V gene encodes CDR1 MNHEY and CDR2 SVGAGI. The CDR3 has 13 amino acids. CDR3 amino acids: CTSSRTGGIEQYF. The DNA for the CDR3 is TGTACCAGCAGTAGGACAGGGGGCATCGAGCAGTACTTC.

The chain employs TRBV4-3 and TRBJ2-6, with D possibly being TRBD2 (5 bases). V dropped 0 bases and J dropped 0 bases, with 15 bases sitting between them. CDR1 LGHNA and CDR2 YSLEER come from the germline V gene. The length of the CDR3 is 19 residues. The CDR3 coding sequence is TGCGCCAGCAGCCAAGATCCGGCGCGGAGGAGCTCTGGGGCCAACGTCCTGACTTTC. This encodes CASSQDPARRSSGANVLTF.

This clonotype was found a few times. This sequence joins TRBV11-2 and TRBJ2-7; possible D gene TRBD2, 6 bases. V shed 3 bases and J shed 0 bases, with 12 bases lying between them. Looked up from germline, CDR1 is SGHAT and CDR2 is FQNNGV. The CDR3 loop spans 15 amino acids. The CDR3 DNA is TGTGCCAGCAGCTTTTGGGGGGACGGCTCCTACGAGCAGTACTTC. This translates into CASSFWGDGSYEQYF.

This clonotype has just one count. The conserved phenylalanine or tryptophan is not found at the CDR3 terminus, so this likely reflects a read error. The limits of the CDR3 on the DNA are not certain, so only TCRdb's listed CDR3 is given. The chain carries TRBV13 and TRBJ1-4; the D call in the table, TRBD1, was not verified against the DNA. Looked up from germline, CDR1 is PRHDT and CDR2 is FYEKMQ (reference sequence). A total of 15 residues make up the CDR3, ends included. This chain's CDR3 is CASSVPGTANEKLSL.

This clonotype was seen more than once but under ten times. The V call is TRBV10-2, the J call TRBJ2-2; TRBD1 is a possible D gene (6 bases). CDR1 is WSHSY, CDR2 SAAADI, per germline. V was clipped by 2 bases and J by 3 bases, with 10 bases between them. The CDR3 spans 15 residues. The CDR3: CASSETGKDTGELFF. The CDR3 nucleotides are TGCGCCAGCAGTGAGACAGGGAAGGACACCGGGGAGCTGTTTTTT.

As to this clonotype: This could be a read error, since a much larger clone is one nucleotide away. V gene TRBV6-5 combines with J gene TRBJ1-5; 8 bases are a match to TRBD1. Losses at the gene ends were 5 bases for V and 2 bases for J; bases not matched to a gene: 8. This CDR3 comprises 16 residues. CDR1 MNHEY and CDR2 SVGAGI come from the germline V gene. The CDR3 is CASSNFGQGGNQPQHF. The CDR3 region has the DNA TGTGCCAGCAGTAATTTCGGACAGGGAGGCAATCAGCCCCAGCATTTT.

The CDR3 DNA reads TGCAGTGCAAGACTAGCGGGGAATCCCTACGAGCAGTACTTC. Amino acids: CSARLAGNPYEQYF. The chain joins TRBV20-1 to TRBJ2-7; 11 bases map to TRBD2. J was trimmed by 2 bases and V by 6 bases; bases with no gene match: 6. The CDR3 is 14 amino acids. Looked up from germline, CDR1 is DFQATT and CDR2 is SNEGSKA (reference sequence).

A remark on this clonotype: A read error may be the cause here, since a much bigger clone is one base away. This chain uses TRBV14 with TRBJ2-1; 8 nucleotides match TRBD2. The V and J ends lost 7 bases and 5 bases, in that order; junction bases with no gene match: 13. The CDR3 covers 16 residues. Germline loops: CDR1 SGHDN, CDR2 FVKESK. CDR3 in DNA: TGTGCCAGCAACTTTTGGACTAGCAGAGACCACAATGAGCAGTTCTTC. Its translation: CASNFWTSRDHNEQFF.

The table lists this clonotype with a few counts. At one end the junction does not follow the germline gene, possibly because of a read error. J is TRBJ2-3 and V is TRBV10-2; 7 nucleotides match TRBD2. CDR3 length: 15 amino acids. Germline assignment: CDR1 WSHSY and CDR2 SAAADI. CDR3 amino acids: CAGRPTSSRADTQYF. DNA for the CDR3: TGCGCCGGCAGGCCGACTAGCAGTAGGGCAGATACACAGTATTTT.

Notes on this clonotype: A read error is possible here, since a much larger clone lies one base away. The V call is TRBV5-4, the J call TRBJ2-1; 8 bases agree with TRBD2. Germline loops: CDR1 SGHNT, CDR2 YYREEE (reference sequence). The CDR3 loop spans 16 amino acids. CDR3 sequence reads: CASILIGSGIDNEQFF. The CDR3 nucleotides are TGTGCCAGCATCTTGATTGGTAGCGGGATAGACAATGAGCAGTTCTTC.

In regard to this clonotype: This sequence may be a read error, since a much larger clone differs from it by one base. The chain recombines TRBV6-2 or TRBV6-3 with TRBJ2-6, with a possible D match to TRBD1 (6 bases). From germline, CDR1 is MNHEY and CDR2 SVGEGT. The CDR3 covers 15 residues. CDR3 residues: CASSYGGAGANILTF. The CDR3 region has the DNA TGTGCCAGCAGTTACGGGGGCGCTGGGGCCAACATCCTGACTTTC.

This clonotype was detected only a few times. The rearrangement uses TRBV12-3 or TRBV12-4 and TRBJ1-5; D remains unclear. The CDR3 is made up of 13 amino acids. With 0 bases removed from V and 4 bases from J, the gap between germline ends came to 4 bases. CDR3 protein: CASSLARNQPQHF. The CDR3 region has the DNA TGTGCCAGCAGTTTAGCGCGGAATCAGCCCCAGCATTTT.

The V and J genes are TRBV5-4 and TRBJ2-3; D is possibly TRBD2 (6 bases). CDR3 length equals 14 residues. CDR1 and CDR2 (germline): SGHNT, YYREEE (reference sequence). Trimming removed 4 bases from V and 5 bases from J, with 14 bases in between. The CDR3 sequence is CASSQRDSVDTQYF. The CDR3 DNA is TGTGCCAGCAGCCAACGGGACTCGGTAGATACGCAGTATTTT. The complete variable domain, with remaining parts taken from reference TRBV5-4 and TRBJ2-3, reads ETGVTQSPTHLIKTRGQQVTLRCSSQSGHNTVSWYQQALGQGPQFIFQYYREEENGRGNFPPRFSGLQFPNYSSELNVNALELDDSALYLCASSQRDSVDTQYFGPGTRLTVL.

In regard to this clonotype: A much larger clone differs by one base, so this may be a read error. This chain links TRBV6-5 with TRBJ2-7, with 8 bases fitting TRBD2. The CDR3 has 16 residues. Germline V gives CDR1 MNHEY, CDR2 SVGAGI. The V gene end was trimmed by 7 bases and the J gene end by 3 bases; junction bases not matched to a gene: 14. CDR3 sequence: CASMPRGGIVNYEQYF. The CDR3 DNA is TGTGCCAGCATGCCCCGGGGGGGCATAGTGAACTACGAGCAGTACTTC.

This clonotype is a singleton in its sample. The junction does not match germline at one end; this may be a read error. The chain carries TRBV11-1 and TRBJ2-6, with D perhaps assigned TRBD1 or TRBD2 (6 bases each). This CDR3 is 17 amino acids long. CDR1 and CDR2 (germline): SGHAT, FQDESV (reference sequence). The CDR3 sequence: CASSLSGRTTGANVMTF. The CDR3 DNA is TGTGCCAGCAGCCTGTCGGGCCGGACAACGGGGGCCAACGTCATGACTTTC.

The chain combines TRBV14 with TRBJ2-3; D is undetermined. Trimming left V 0 bases short and J 5 bases short, with 9 bases between. CDR1 and CDR2 (germline): SGHDN, FVKESK. The length of the CDR3 is 14 residues. The CDR3 loop reads CASSQEGSRDTQYF. CDR3 coding DNA: TGTGCCAGCAGCCAAGAAGGGTCTAGAGATACGCAGTATTTT.

This clonotype was detected many times. The chain uses TRBV5-1 and TRBJ2-7; possibly TRBD1 for D (6 bases). The CDR3 totals 15 residues. Germline V gene data show CDR1 as SGHRS and CDR2 as YFSETQ. Deletions cut 3 bases from V and 1 base from J, with 14 bases between. The CDR3 sequence: CASSSDGTRSYEQYF. CDR3 nucleotide sequence: TGCGCCAGCAGCTCAGACGGGACACGTTCCTACGAGCAGTACTTC.